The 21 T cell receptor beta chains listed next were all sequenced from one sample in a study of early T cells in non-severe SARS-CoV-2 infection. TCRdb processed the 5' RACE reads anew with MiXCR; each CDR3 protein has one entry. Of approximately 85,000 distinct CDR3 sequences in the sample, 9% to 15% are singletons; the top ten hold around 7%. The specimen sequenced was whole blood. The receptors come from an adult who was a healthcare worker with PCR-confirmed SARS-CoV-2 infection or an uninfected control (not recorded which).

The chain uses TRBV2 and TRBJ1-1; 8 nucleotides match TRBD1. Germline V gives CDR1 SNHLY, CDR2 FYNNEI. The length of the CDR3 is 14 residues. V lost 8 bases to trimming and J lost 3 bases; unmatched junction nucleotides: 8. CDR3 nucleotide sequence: TGTGCCAGCGGCAGACAGGGGCGGTACACTGAAGCTTTCTTT. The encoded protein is CASGRQGRYTEAFF.

The CDR3 region is CASSLRVAGVGTDTQYF. The CDR3 bases are TGTGCCAGCAGCTTAAGGGTTGCGGGAGTAGGCACAGATACGCAGTATTTT. The chain links TRBV7-2 to TRBJ2-3, with 7 bases identical to TRBD2. Germline CDR1 and CDR2: SGHTA and FQGNSA. This CDR3 contains 17 residues. V lost 2 bases and J lost 1; bases outside the gene matches: 9.

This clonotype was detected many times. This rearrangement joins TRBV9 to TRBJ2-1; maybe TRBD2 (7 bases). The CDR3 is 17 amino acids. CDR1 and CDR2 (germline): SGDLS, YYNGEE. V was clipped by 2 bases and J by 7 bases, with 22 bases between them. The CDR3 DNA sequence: TGTGCCAGCAGCGTTTCTAGGGGGGGTCGCCCCCGGAATGAGCAGTTCTTC. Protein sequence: CASSVSRGGRPRNEQFF. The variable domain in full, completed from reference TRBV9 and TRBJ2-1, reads DSGVTQTPKHLITATGQRVTLRCSPRSGDLSVYWYQQSLDQGLQFLIQYYNGEERAKGNILERFSAQQFPDLHSELNLSSLELGDSALYFCASSVSRGGRPRNEQFFGPGTRLTVL.

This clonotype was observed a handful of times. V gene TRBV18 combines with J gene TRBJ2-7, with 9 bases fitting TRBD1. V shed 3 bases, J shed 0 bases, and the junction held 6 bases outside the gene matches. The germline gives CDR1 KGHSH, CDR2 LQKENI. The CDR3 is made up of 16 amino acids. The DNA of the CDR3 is TGTGCCAGCTCACCCCCCGGGACAGGGCTCTCCTACGAGCAGTACTTC. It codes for CASSPPGTGLSYEQYF. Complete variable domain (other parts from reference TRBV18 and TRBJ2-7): NAGVMQNPRHLVRRRGQEARLRCSPMKGHSHVYWYRQLPEEGLKFMVYLQKENIIDESGMPKERFSAEFPKEGPSILRIQQVVRGDSAAYFCASSPPGTGLSYEQYFGPGTRLTVT.

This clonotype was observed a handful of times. CDR3 in DNA: TGCAGCGCCTCCGAGGGGTTTCTTGGCAATCAGCCCCAGCATTTT. Translated, it gives CSASEGFLGNQPQHF. V is TRBV29-1 and J is TRBJ1-5; possible D gene TRBD1, 5 bases. V was pared by 7 bases and J by 2 bases, with 18 bases between. In germline, CDR1 is SQVTM, CDR2 ANQGSEA. CDR3 length: 15 amino acids.

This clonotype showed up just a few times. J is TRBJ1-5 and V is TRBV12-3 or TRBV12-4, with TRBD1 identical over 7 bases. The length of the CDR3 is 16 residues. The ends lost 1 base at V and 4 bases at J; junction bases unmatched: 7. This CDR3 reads CASSLGLTGTNQPQHF. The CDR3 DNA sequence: TGTGCCAGCAGTTTAGGTTTGACAGGGACAAATCAGCCCCAGCATTTT.

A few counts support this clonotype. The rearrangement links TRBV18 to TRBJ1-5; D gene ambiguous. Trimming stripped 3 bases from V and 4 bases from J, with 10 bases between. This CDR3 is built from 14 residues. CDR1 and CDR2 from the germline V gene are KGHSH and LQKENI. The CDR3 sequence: CASSPSVSNQPQHF. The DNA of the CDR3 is TGTGCCAGCTCACCGTCCGTTTCTAATCAGCCCCAGCATTTT. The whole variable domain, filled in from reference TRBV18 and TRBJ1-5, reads NAGVMQNPRHLVRRRGQEARLRCSPMKGHSHVYWYRQLPEEGLKFMVYLQKENIIDESGMPKERFSAEFPKEGPSILRIQQVVRGDSAAYFCASSPSVSNQPQHFGDGTRLSIL.

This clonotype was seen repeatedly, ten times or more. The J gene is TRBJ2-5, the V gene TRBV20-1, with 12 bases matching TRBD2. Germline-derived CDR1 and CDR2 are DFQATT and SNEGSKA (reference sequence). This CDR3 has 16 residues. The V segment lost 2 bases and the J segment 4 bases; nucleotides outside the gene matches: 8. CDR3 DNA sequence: TGCAGTGCTAGACGACTAGCGGGAGTTTTTGGAGAGACCCAGTACTTC. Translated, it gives CSARRLAGVFGETQYF.

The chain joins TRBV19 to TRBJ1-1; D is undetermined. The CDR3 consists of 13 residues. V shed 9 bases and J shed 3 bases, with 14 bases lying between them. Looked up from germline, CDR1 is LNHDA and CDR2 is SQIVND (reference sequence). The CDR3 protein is CASKDPWYTEAFF. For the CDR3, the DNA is TGTGCCAGCAAAGACCCATGGTACACTGAAGCTTTCTTT.

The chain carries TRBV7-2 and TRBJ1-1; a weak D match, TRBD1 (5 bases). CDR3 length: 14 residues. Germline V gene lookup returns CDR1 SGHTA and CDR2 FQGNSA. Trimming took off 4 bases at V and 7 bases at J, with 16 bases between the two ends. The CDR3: CASSSKVTGLEAFF. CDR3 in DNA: TGTGCCAGCAGCTCCAAGGTTACAGGCCTTGAAGCTTTCTTT.

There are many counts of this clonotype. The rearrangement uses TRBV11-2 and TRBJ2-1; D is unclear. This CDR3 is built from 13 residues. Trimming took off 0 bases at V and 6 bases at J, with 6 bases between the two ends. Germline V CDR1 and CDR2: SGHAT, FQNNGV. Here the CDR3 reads CASSLDTANEQFF. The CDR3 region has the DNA TGTGCCAGCAGCTTAGATACAGCCAATGAGCAGTTCTTC.

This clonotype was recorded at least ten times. DNA of the CDR3: TGTGCCAGTAGATACCGGGACAGCTACACCTTC. It yields the protein CASRYRDSYTF. This rearrangement joins TRBV19 to TRBJ1-2; tentatively, D is TRBD1 (6 bases). CDR3 length equals 11 residues. Germline CDR1 LNHDA, CDR2 SQIVND (reference sequence). With 6 bases removed from V and 9 bases from J, the gap between germline ends came to 11 bases. Variable domain in full (rest from reference TRBV19 and TRBJ1-2): DGGITQSPKYLFRKEGQNVTLSCEQNLNHDAMYWYRQDPGQGLRLIYYSQIVNDFQKGDIAEGYSVSREKKESFPLTVTSAQKNPTAFYLCASRYRDSYTFGSGTRLTVV.

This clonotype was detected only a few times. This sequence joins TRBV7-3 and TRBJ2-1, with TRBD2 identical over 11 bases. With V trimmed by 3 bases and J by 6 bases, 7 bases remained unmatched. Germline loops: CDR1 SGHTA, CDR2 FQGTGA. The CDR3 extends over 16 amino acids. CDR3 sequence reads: CASSFDSGRVGNEQFF. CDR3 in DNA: TGTGCCAGCAGCTTCGATAGCGGGAGGGTAGGCAATGAGCAGTTCTTC.

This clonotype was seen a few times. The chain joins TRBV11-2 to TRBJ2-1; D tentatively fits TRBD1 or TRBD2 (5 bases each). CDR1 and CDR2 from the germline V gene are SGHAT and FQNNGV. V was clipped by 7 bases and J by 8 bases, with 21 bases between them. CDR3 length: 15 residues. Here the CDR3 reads CASTALQGPRDEQFF. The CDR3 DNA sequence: TGTGCCAGCACCGCCCTTCAGGGACCTAGGGATGAGCAGTTCTTC.

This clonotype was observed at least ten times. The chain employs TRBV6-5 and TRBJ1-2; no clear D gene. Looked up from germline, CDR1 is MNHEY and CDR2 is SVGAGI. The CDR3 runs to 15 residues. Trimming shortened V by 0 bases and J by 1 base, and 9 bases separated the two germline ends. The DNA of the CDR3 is TGTGCCAGCAGTTACTCATTGTGGGATAACTATGGCTACACCTTC. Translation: CASSYSLWDNYGYTF.

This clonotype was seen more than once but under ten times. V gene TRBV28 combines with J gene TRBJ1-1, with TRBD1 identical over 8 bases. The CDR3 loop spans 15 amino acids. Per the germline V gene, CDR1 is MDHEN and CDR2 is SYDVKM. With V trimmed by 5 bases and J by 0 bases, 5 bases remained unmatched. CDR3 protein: CASSPGTGLNTEAFF. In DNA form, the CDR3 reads TGTGCCAGCAGTCCAGGGACAGGTTTGAACACTGAAGCTTTCTTT.

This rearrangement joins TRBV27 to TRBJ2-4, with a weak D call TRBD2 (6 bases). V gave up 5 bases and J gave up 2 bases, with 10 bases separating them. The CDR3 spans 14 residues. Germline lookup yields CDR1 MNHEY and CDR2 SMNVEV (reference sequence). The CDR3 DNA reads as TGTGCCAGCAGTAAGACTAGTACCAAAAACATTCAGTACTTC. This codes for CASSKTSTKNIQYF.

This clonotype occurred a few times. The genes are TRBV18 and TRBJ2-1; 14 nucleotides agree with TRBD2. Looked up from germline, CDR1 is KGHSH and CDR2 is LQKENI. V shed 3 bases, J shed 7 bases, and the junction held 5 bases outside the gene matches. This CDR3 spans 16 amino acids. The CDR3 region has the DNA TGTGCCAGCTCACCCCGGACTAGCGGGAGGTTGAATGAGCAGTTCTTC. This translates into CASSPRTSGRLNEQFF.

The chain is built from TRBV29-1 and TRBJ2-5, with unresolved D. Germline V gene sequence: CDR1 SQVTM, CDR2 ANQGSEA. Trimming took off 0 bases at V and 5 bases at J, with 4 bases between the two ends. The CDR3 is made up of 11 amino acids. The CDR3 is CSVEDTETQYF. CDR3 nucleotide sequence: TGCAGCGTTGAAGATACGGAGACCCAGTACTTC.

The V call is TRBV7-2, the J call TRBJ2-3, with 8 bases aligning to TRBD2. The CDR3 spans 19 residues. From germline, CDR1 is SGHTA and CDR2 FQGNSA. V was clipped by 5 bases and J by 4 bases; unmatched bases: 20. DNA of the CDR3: TGTGCCAGCAGCCCCCTAAGTGCTCCGGGAGCGGGAGACGCAGATACGCAGTATTTT. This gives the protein CASSPLSAPGAGDADTQYF.

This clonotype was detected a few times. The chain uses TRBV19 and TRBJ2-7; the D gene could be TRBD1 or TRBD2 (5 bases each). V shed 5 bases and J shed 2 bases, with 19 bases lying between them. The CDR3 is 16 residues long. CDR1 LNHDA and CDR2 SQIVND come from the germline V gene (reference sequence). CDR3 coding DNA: TGTGCCAGTAGTCACGGGGCCGGGACGGACACCTACGAGCAGTACTTC. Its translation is CASSHGAGTDTYEQYF.